The rows below give T cell receptor beta chains drawn from one sample of a study of control samples from healthy donors and cancer patients. Method: immunoSEQ multiplex PCR; TCRdb's copy keeps in-frame clones and lacks some. Of roughly 100,000 clones in the sample, roughly 92% were seen once. The sequenced material came from blood. The source of these receptors is a human donor in good health. The donor label of this sample is uncertain. CDR3s include the opening cysteine and the closing phenylalanine or tryptophan. A D gene is named only where the DNA matches it firmly. Size is stated for part of the rows, as once, few or many counts, or as a class when the clone is expanded.

- | TRBJ1-4 | TRBV18 | - | CASSPGVGTPEKLFF | TGTGCCAGCTCACCAGGGGTCGGGACACCAGAAAAACTGTTTTTT
- | TRBJ2-3 | TRBV25-1 | - | CASSDGGTDTQYF | TGTGCCAGCAGTGACGGGGGCACAGATACGCAGTATTTT
- | TRBJ1-4 | TRBV4-1 | - | CASSQAKGYEKLFF | TGCGCCAGCAGCCAAGCGAAGGGCTATGAAAAACTGTTTTTT
- | TRBJ2-7 | TRBV5-4 | - | CASSFSGSPSYEQYF | TGTGCCAGCAGCTTCTCGGGATCTCCCTCCTACGAGCAGTACTTC
- | TRBJ2-5 | TRBV28 | - | CASSLPGYQETQYF | TGTGCCAGCAGTTTACCGGGGTACCAAGAGACCCAGTACTTC
- | TRBJ1-6 | TRBV5-4 | TRBD1 | CASSRGGGQGQSPLHF | TGTGCCAGCAGCAGAGGGGGGGGACAGGGACAATCACCCCTCCACTTT
- | TRBJ2-1 | TRBV28 | - | CASTGEVRNEQFF | TGTGCCAGCACAGGGGAAGTTAGGAATGAGCAGTTCTTC
- | TRBJ1-1 | TRBV15 | - | CATSRDQNTEAFF | TGTGCCACCAGCAGAGATCAGAACACTGAAGCTTTCTTT
- | TRBJ2-7 | TRBV3-1/TRBV3-2 | - | CASSPRPLGEQYF | TGTGCCAGCAGCCCACGGCCCTTGGGGGAGCAGTACTTC
- | TRBJ2-3 | TRBV27 | - | CASSSFLGMADTQYF | TGTGCCAGCAGCAGTTTTTTGGGGATGGCAGATACGCAGTATTTT
- | TRBJ2-3 | TRBV24-1 | - | CATSDLFGQPTATDTQYF | TGTGCCACCAGTGATCTCTTTGGACAGCCGACTGCTACAGATACGCAGTATTTT
- | TRBJ1-5 | TRBV21-1 | - | CASSKIVKKQGSNQPQHF | TGTGCCAGCAGCAAAATAGTGAAGAAACAGGGCAGCAATCAGCCCCAGCATTTT
once | TRBJ1-2 | TRBV30 | - | CAWTRTGGNYGYTF | TGTGCCTGGACCCGGACCGGGGGAAACTATGGCTACACCTTC
- | TRBJ1-2 | TRBV19 | - | CASSITGFYGYTF | TGTGCCAGTAGTATCACAGGGTTCTATGGCTACACCTTC
- | TRBJ1-4 | TRBV6-2/TRBV6-3 | - | CASSYFGQGKEKLFF | TGTGCCAGCAGTTACTTTGGCCAGGGAAAAGAAAAACTGTTTTTT
- | TRBJ1-1 | TRBV27 | TRBD1 | CASRQGMNTEAFF | TGTGCCAGCCGACAGGGGATGAACACTGAAGCTTTCTTT
- | TRBJ1-4 | TRBV19 | - | CASSMVLGQRRASSKLFF | TGTGCCAGTAGTATGGTTTTGGGGCAAAGAAGGGCCTCAAGTAAACTGTTTTTT
- | TRBJ2-6 | TRBV24-1 | TRBD2 | CATSPGGSGANVLTF | TGTGCCACCTCGCCGGGGGGCTCTGGGGCCAACGTCCTGACTTTC
- | TRBJ1-1 | TRBV11-2 | - | CASRLQVLNTEAFF | TGTGCCAGCAGATTACAGGTCTTAAACACTGAAGCTTTCTTT
once | TRBJ2-4 | TRBV4-2 | - | CASSQDEDRDYLAKNIQYF | TGTGCCAGCAGCCAAGACGAGGACAGGGACTACCTAGCCAAAAACATTCAGTACTTC
- | TRBJ2-3 | TRBV7-2 | - | CASSLMLADTQYF | TGTGCCAGCAGCCTAATGTTGGCAGATACGCAGTATTTT
- | TRBJ1-2 | TRBV5-4 | - | CASSSETDIYGYTF | TGTGCCAGCAGCTCCGAGACAGATATCTATGGCTACACCTTC
- | TRBJ2-5 | TRBV7-8 | - | CASSLVAGQNSEKETQYF | TGTGCCAGCAGCTTAGTTGCAGGGCAAAACTCCGAAAAGGAGACCCAGTACTTC
- | TRBJ1-6 | TRBV3-1/TRBV3-2 | TRBD1 | CASSQVLSGQGYSPLHF | TGTGCCAGCAGCCAAGTTCTCTCGGGACAGGGTTATTCACCCCTCCACTTT
- | TRBJ1-2 | TRBV6-2/TRBV6-3 | - | CASSKGQGTYGYTF | TGTGCCAGCAGCAAGGGGCAGGGGACCTATGGCTACACCTTC
- | TRBJ2-7 | TRBV18 | - | CASSPRQTYEQYF | TGTGCCAGCTCACCAAGACAGACCTACGAGCAGTACTTC
- | TRBJ1-5 | TRBV19 | TRBD1 | CASSMTGGNQPQHF | TGTGCCAGTAGTATGACAGGGGGCAATCAGCCCCAGCATTTT
- | TRBJ2-1 | TRBV6-5 | - | CASRGKREQFF | TGTGCCAGCAGAGGGAAGCGCGAGCAGTTCTTC
- | TRBJ2-1 | TRBV2 | - | CASSDIRGGTLYNEQFF | TGTGCCAGCAGTGATATTAGGGGGGGCACTCTTTACAATGAGCAGTTCTTC
- | TRBJ1-6 | TRBV6-4 | TRBD1 | CASSEQGAGSPLHF | TGTGCCAGCAGTGAGCAGGGGGCTGGTTCACCCCTCCACTTT
- | TRBJ2-3 | TRBV9 | TRBD2 | CASSVERGGGTDTQYF | TGTGCCAGCAGCGTAGAGCGGGGTGGTGGCACAGATACGCAGTATTTT
- | TRBJ2-5 | TRBV20-1 | - | CSASRAQETQYF | TGCAGTGCTAGTCGGGCGCAAGAGACCCAGTACTTC
- | TRBJ1-1 | TRBV5-6 | - | CASSWRSEAFF | TGTGCCAGCAGTTGGAGGAGTGAAGCTTTCTTT
- | TRBJ2-7 | TRBV5-1 | - | CASSLGGGYTYEQYF | TGCGCCAGCAGCTTGGGTGGCGGGTATACCTACGAGCAGTACTTC
- | TRBJ2-2 | TRBV30 | - | CAWSALANTGELFF | TGTGCCTGGAGTGCGCTAGCGAACACCGGGGAGCTGTTTTTT
- | TRBJ1-5 | TRBV18 | - | CASSETAYSNQPQHF | TGTGCCAGCTCGGAAACAGCGTATAGCAATCAGCCCCAGCATTTT
- | TRBJ1-3 | TRBV21-1 | - | CASSHPSEGPSGNTIYF | TGTGCCAGCAGCCACCCAAGCGAGGGTCCATCTGGAAACACCATATATTTT
- | TRBJ1-6 | TRBV5-8 | - | CASSLMAGPNSPLHF | TGTGCCAGCAGCTTGATGGCGGGACCTAATTCACCCCTCCACTTT
- | TRBJ2-7 | TRBV11-2 | TRBD1 | CASSPDRSYEQYF | TGTGCCAGCAGCCCGGACAGGTCCTACGAGCAGTACTTC
- | TRBJ2-1 | TRBV24-1 | TRBD1 | CATSDPGQGAIDEQFF | TGTGCCACCAGTGACCCCGGACAGGGAGCTATTGATGAGCAGTTCTTC
- | TRBJ1-2 | TRBV30 | TRBD1 | CAWSPGQLMSYGYTF | TGTGCCTGGAGCCCGGGACAGCTCATGTCCTATGGCTACACCTTC
- | TRBJ1-1 | TRBV2 | TRBD1 | CASSAQGPSTEAFF | TGTGCCAGCAGCGCACAGGGGCCTTCCACTGAAGCTTTCTTT
- | TRBJ1-1 | TRBV18 | - | CASSPQEMNTEAFF | TGTGCCAGCTCACCACAGGAGATGAACACTGAAGCTTTCTTT
- | TRBJ1-5 | TRBV28 | - | CASMVYGYQPQHF | TGTGCCAGCATGGTGTACGGTTATCAGCCCCAGCATTTT
- | TRBJ2-3 | TRBV7-8 | TRBD2 | CASSRGLAGGLSTDTQYF | TGTGCCAGCAGCCGAGGACTAGCGGGGGGCCTTAGCACAGATACGCAGTATTTT
- | TRBJ2-2 | TRBV24-1 | TRBD1 | CATSQGVNTGELFF | TGTGCCACTTCACAGGGGGTAAACACCGGGGAGCTGTTTTTT
- | TRBJ2-3 | TRBV9 | - | CASSPTRVSDTQYF | TGTGCCAGCAGCCCCACTAGGGTGTCAGATACGCAGTATTTT
- | TRBJ1-5 | TRBV30 | - | CAWSPRGAGNQPQHF | TGTGCCTGGAGTCCCCGGGGCGCGGGCAATCAGCCCCAGCATTTT
- | TRBJ1-1 | TRBV2 | - | CASTGGSEAFF | TGTGCCAGCACGGGAGGGTCAGAAGCTTTCTTT
- | TRBJ2-4 | TRBV6-1 | - | CASSEAELRLAKNIQYF | TGTGCCAGCAGTGAAGCTGAACTCCGGTTAGCCAAAAACATTCAGTACTTC
- | TRBJ2-1 | TRBV28 | TRBD1 | CAIDRGNKYNEQFF | TGTGCCATCGACAGGGGGAATAAGTACAATGAGCAGTTCTTC
- | TRBJ1-5 | TRBV5-5 | TRBD1 | CASSTRDRAGQPQHF | TGTGCCAGCAGCACCCGAGACAGGGCTGGGCAGCCCCAGCATTTT
- | TRBJ1-6 | TRBV5-5 | - | CASSLRFQRGSPLHF | TGTGCCAGCAGCTTAAGGTTCCAGAGGGGTTCACCCCTCCACTTT
- | TRBJ1-1 | TRBV27 | - | CASSLSWAGRETEAFF | TGTGCCAGCAGTTTATCTTGGGCAGGAAGGGAAACTGAAGCTTTCTTT
- | TRBJ2-7 | TRBV18 | - | CASSPNPPGHFSYEQYF | TGTGCCAGCTCACCGAATCCCCCGGGCCACTTCTCCTACGAGCAGTACTTC
- | TRBJ1-5 | TRBV19 | - | CASSSYLTAGHQPQHF | TGTGCCAGTTCCTCCTACCTCACGGCGGGGCATCAGCCCCAGCATTTT